This T cell receptor (beta chain) was recorded in a study of long-term antiretroviral therapy in people with HIV. Survey-level resolution applied to immunoSEQ assay v3.0. Repertoires were generated with immunoSEQ multiplex PCR, while TCRdb's copy carries only in-frame clones and drops some. This sample has about 11,000 clones, with 84% found just once. The CDR3 totals 15 residues. Germline V gene sequence: CDR1 SEHNR, CDR2 FQNEAQ (reference sequence). J gave up 7 bases and V 3 bases, and 4 bases lay outside the gene matches. About this clone itself: What it binds is not known.

Study-level findings and limits: In samples taken after ART, diversity increased but remained below transplant donor control levels.

This chain links TRBV7-9 with TRBJ2-1; 12 bases align to TRBD1. The material sequenced was unsorted PBMCs, taken less than 7.5 years after starting antiretroviral therapy. This clonotype was sampled from a man aged 50 to 60 with HIV. CDR3 in amino acids: CASSLGQGARNEQFF. The CDR3 DNA sequence: TGTGCCAGCAGCTTGGGACAGGGGGCGAGGAATGAGCAGTTCTTC.